The T cell receptor (beta chain) described here comes from a study of blood T cell repertoires in COVID-19. On the study more broadly: Sites in the United States, Italy and Spain provided acute and convalescent COVID-19 samples. Nucleic acid was either cDNA or gDNA, and it came from T cells, B-cell-depleted T cells, or PBMCs.

In the original processing: Quantification of nucleated cells was approximated via reference gene primer amplification. The table came from immunoSEQ multiplex PCR; TCRdb's copy has only in-frame clones and leaves some out. V and J calls plus clone size are reproduced from that table; the DNA served to infer D and trimming. The repertoire holds 70,000 to 90,000 clones, with 75% to 95% as singletons. The germline CDR1 and CDR2 sequences are SGHDN and FVKESK. V was pared by 4 bases and J by 8 bases, with 4 bases of the junction left unmatched. The CDR3 extends over 13 amino acids. Specimen: peripheral blood. This sequence originates from a human donor in a cohort sampled during active COVID-19. The V and J genes are TRBV14 and TRBJ2-2; 7 bases fit TRBD2. The CDR3 here is CASSRSGVGELFF. In nucleotides, the CDR3 is TGTGCCAGCAGCCGGAGCGGGGTAGGGGAGCTGTTTTTT.